A selection of T cell receptor beta chains follows, all from one sample in a study of T cell responses to AZD1222 COVID-19 vaccine. TCRdb keeps only in-frame clones here, not all; method: immunoSEQ multiplex PCR. The sample lists some 90,000 clones; about 88% were seen once. This specimen was peripheral blood, taken on day 0 of AZD1222 vaccination. The receptors originated from an adult in good health. Each CDR3 is given with its conserved first and last residue. Each record gives: clone size, D gene, J gene, V gene, CDR3 protein, CDR3 DNA. D genes are given only for firm matches. Rows give clone size only sometimes, using once, few, many, or a class for an expanded clone.

size: .; D: TRBD2; J: TRBJ2-5; V: TRBV5-4; CDR3: CASSLAGFRETQYF; DNA: TGTGCCAGCAGTCTAGCGGGGTTCCGGGAGACCCAGTACTTC
size: .; D: .; J: TRBJ1-2; V: TRBV5-1; CDR3: CASMDPGFQNYGYTF; DNA: TGCGCCAGCATGGACCCAGGGTTTCAGAACTATGGCTACACCTTC
size: .; D: .; J: TRBJ1-2; V: TRBV30; CDR3: CAWSVALPVQF; DNA: TGTGCCTGGAGTGTCGCCCTTCCTGTTCAATTC
size: .; D: .; J: TRBJ1-2; V: TRBV11-2; CDR3: CASSLEGIGGYTF; DNA: TGTGCCAGCAGCTTAGAAGGGATCGGTGGCTACACCTTC
size: .; D: TRBD2; J: TRBJ2-5; V: TRBV5-1; CDR3: CASSLASGGALETQYF; DNA: TGCGCCAGCAGCTTGGCGAGCGGGGGGGCCCTTGAGACCCAGTACTTC
size: .; D: .; J: TRBJ1-1; V: TRBV19; CDR3: CASSINGDAGLGAFF; DNA: TGTGCCAGTAGTATCAACGGAGACGCGGGCTTGGGGGCTTTCTTT
size: .; D: TRBD2; J: TRBJ2-7; V: TRBV28; CDR3: CASNAGGREQYF; DNA: TGTGCCAGCAACGCGGGGGGTCGGGAGCAGTACTTC
size: .; D: .; J: TRBJ1-1; V: TRBV19; CDR3: CASSIPGHNPRNTEAFF; DNA: TGTGCCAGTAGTATCCCGGGACACAACCCTCGGAACACTGAAGCTTTCTTT
size: .; D: .; J: TRBJ2-5; V: TRBV5-1; CDR3: CASSPRTQYF; DNA: TGCGCCAGCAGCCCACGGACCCAGTACTTC
size: .; D: .; J: TRBJ2-7; V: TRBV7-9; CDR3: CASSLMEGSYEQYF; DNA: TGTGCCAGCAGCTTAATGGAAGGCTCCTACGAGCAGTACTTC
size: .; D: .; J: TRBJ1-1; V: TRBV5-8; CDR3: CASSLFRGLVTEAFF; DNA: TGTGCCAGCAGCTTGTTCAGGGGCCTAGTCACTGAAGCTTTCTTT
size: .; D: TRBD1; J: TRBJ1-4; V: TRBV28; CDR3: CASRGTGWISSEKLFF; DNA: TGTGCCAGCAGGGGGACAGGGTGGATTAGTAGTGAAAAACTGTTTTTT
size: .; D: TRBD1; J: TRBJ1-1; V: TRBV7-2; CDR3: CASSSARTGDEEFF; DNA: TGTGCCAGCAGCTCCGCCCGGACAGGGGACGAGGAGTTCTTT
size: few; D: .; J: TRBJ2-7; V: TRBV9; CDR3: CASSVGPGTNSYEQYF; DNA: TGTGCCAGCAGCGTAGGCCCCGGGACAAATTCCTACGAGCAGTACTTC
size: .; D: .; J: TRBJ2-2; V: TRBV7-2; CDR3: CASSLVSSRLNTGELFF; DNA: TGTGCCAGCAGCTTAGTGTCTAGCAGATTGAACACCGGGGAGCTGTTTTTT
size: .; D: .; J: TRBJ2-1; V: TRBV6-5; CDR3: CASRGTGWNEQFF; DNA: TGTGCCAGCAGGGGAACAGGGTGGAATGAGCAGTTCTTC
size: .; D: .; J: TRBJ1-2; V: TRBV12-3/TRBV12-4; CDR3: CASSSTGRKIYTF; DNA: TGTGCCAGCAGTTCTACAGGGAGAAAAATCTACACCTTC
size: .; D: TRBD2; J: TRBJ2-1; V: TRBV9; CDR3: CASSVLSSGINEQFF; DNA: TGTGCCAGCAGCGTATTATCTAGCGGGATCAATGAGCAGTTCTTC
size: once; D: TRBD1; J: TRBJ1-1; V: TRBV19; CDR3: CASSVKKQGWNTEAFF; DNA: TGTGCCAGTAGTGTAAAAAAACAGGGGTGGAACACTGAAGCTTTCTTT
size: .; D: TRBD2; J: TRBJ2-1; V: TRBV9; CDR3: CASSVSGGPYNEQFF; DNA: TGTGCCAGCAGCGTCAGCGGGGGGCCTTACAATGAGCAGTTCTTC
size: .; D: TRBD2; J: TRBJ2-2; V: TRBV9; CDR3: CARSVLTSGGDGELFF; DNA: TGTGCCCGCAGCGTACTAACTAGCGGGGGGGACGGGGAGCTGTTTTTT
size: .; D: .; J: TRBJ2-2; V: TRBV6-5; CDR3: CASSPTQGGGELFF; DNA: TGTGCCAGCAGTCCGACACAAGGAGGTGGGGAGCTGTTTTTT
size: .; D: .; J: TRBJ2-1; V: TRBV2; CDR3: CASNQGGSYNEQFF; DNA: TGTGCCAGCAATCAGGGGGGCTCCTACAATGAGCAGTTCTTC
size: .; D: .; J: TRBJ1-4; V: TRBV28; CDR3: CASSLGGFQQHEKLFF; DNA: TGTGCCAGCAGTTTGGGGGGGTTTCAACAACATGAAAAACTGTTTTTT
size: few; D: TRBD1; J: TRBJ2-1; V: TRBV11-2; CDR3: CASSSGQGEWNEQFF; DNA: TGTGCCAGCAGCTCAGGACAGGGAGAGTGGAATGAGCAGTTCTTC
size: .; D: TRBD1; J: TRBJ2-1; V: TRBV19; CDR3: CASSIYPTGINEQFF; DNA: TGTGCCAGTAGTATATACCCGACAGGGATAAATGAGCAGTTCTTC
size: .; D: .; J: TRBJ1-3; V: TRBV2; CDR3: CASSVQHSSGNTIYF; DNA: TGTGCCAGCAGTGTGCAACACAGCTCTGGAAACACCATATATTTT
size: .; D: TRBD2; J: TRBJ2-5; V: TRBV5-4; CDR3: CASTLGRGQETQYF; DNA: TGTGCCAGCACCCTTGGGAGGGGTCAAGAGACCCAGTACTTC
size: .; D: .; J: TRBJ2-2; V: TRBV3-1/TRBV3-2; CDR3: CASSWTANTGELFF; DNA: TGTGCCAGCAGCTGGACAGCGAACACCGGGGAGCTGTTTTTT
size: once; D: .; J: TRBJ2-3; V: TRBV24-1; CDR3: CATSNRARTDTQYF; DNA: TGTGCCACCAGTAACAGGGCACGCACAGATACGCAGTATTTT
size: few; D: TRBD1; J: TRBJ1-1; V: TRBV9; CDR3: CASSLFGTVNTEAFF; DNA: TGTGCCAGCAGCTTATTCGGGACAGTTAACACTGAAGCTTTCTTT
size: .; D: .; J: TRBJ2-2; V: TRBV27; CDR3: CATVEWPGTGELFF; DNA: TGTGCCACCGTGGAGTGGCCGGGCACCGGGGAGCTGTTTTTT
size: .; D: .; J: TRBJ2-7; V: TRBV7-2; CDR3: CASSLGGFGRGRQYF; DNA: TGTGCCAGCAGCTTAGGAGGTTTTGGGAGAGGGAGACAGTACTTC
size: .; D: .; J: TRBJ2-7; V: TRBV19; CDR3: CASSIDPSSYEQYF; DNA: TGTGCCAGTAGTATAGACCCCAGCTCCTACGAGCAGTACTTC
size: .; D: .; J: TRBJ1-6; V: TRBV19; CDR3: CASREEFNSPLHF; DNA: TGTGCCAGTCGGGAGGAATTTAATTCACCCCTCCACTTT
size: .; D: .; J: TRBJ1-1; V: TRBV10-2; CDR3: CASSVGWNTEAFF; DNA: TGCGCCAGCAGTGTGGGATGGAACACTGAAGCTTTCTTT